This T cell receptor beta chain was obtained from a study of cytomegalovirus exposure and HLA in healthy donors. The study, taken as a whole, reports: Immune exposure information comprised only CMV serostatus.

This clone appeared once. What it recognizes is unknown. V gave up 4 bases and J gave up 4 bases; unmatched junction bases: 17. Germline V gene data show CDR1 as GTSNPN and CDR2 as SVGIG (reference sequence). The CDR3 contains 17 residues. The PCR made use of 60 Vbeta and 13 Jbeta primers. TCRdb's copy holds only in-frame clones and misses some; the assay was immunoSEQ multiplex PCR. The table shows 95,000 to 150,000 clones, with 78% occurring only once. The sequenced sample was PBMCs. The clonotype comes from a man aged 25-40 years in good health and CMV-seropositive. V is TRBV30 and J is TRBJ2-3, with 7 bases identical to TRBD2. CDR3 in DNA: TGTGCCTGGACCAAGAAAAAACTAGCGATTGTTGCAGATACGCAGTATTTT. This gives the protein CAWTKKKLAIVADTQYF.